In its sample, the clone carrying this TCR beta chain was seen a few times. This sample was taken from a study of T cells after yellow fever vaccination. Germline trimming cut 5 bases from V and 2 bases from J; bases unmatched to any gene: 18. Germline CDR1 reads SGHAT; CDR2 reads FQDESV (reference sequence). The CDR3 covers 20 residues. Via MiXCR, TCRdb re-called the 5' RACE reads, giving one row per CDR3 protein. The sample carries 550,000 or so distinct CDR3 sequences, approximately 21% recorded once. This receptor was identified in a man aged 30-40 years who received the YFV17D yellow fever vaccine. The V call is TRBV11-1, the J call TRBJ2-3; 11 positions agree with TRBD2. The sample in question was PBMCs, obtained 15 days after the yellow fever booster vaccination. CDR3 in amino acids: CASSRARLAGPSRPTDTQYF. CDR3 DNA: TGTGCCAGCAGCCGTGCACGACTAGCGGGACCGAGCCGCCCCACAGATACGCAGTATTTT.